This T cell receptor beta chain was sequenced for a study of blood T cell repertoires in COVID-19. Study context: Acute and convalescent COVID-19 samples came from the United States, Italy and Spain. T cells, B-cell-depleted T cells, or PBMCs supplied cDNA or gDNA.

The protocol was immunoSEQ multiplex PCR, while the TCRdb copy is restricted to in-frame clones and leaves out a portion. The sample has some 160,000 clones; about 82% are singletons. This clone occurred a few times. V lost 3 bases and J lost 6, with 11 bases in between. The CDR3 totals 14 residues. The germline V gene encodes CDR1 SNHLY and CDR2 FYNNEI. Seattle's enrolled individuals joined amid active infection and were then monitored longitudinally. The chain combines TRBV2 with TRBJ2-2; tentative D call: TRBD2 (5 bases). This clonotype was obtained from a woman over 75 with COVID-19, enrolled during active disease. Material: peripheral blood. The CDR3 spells CASSEGTRAGELFF. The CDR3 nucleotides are TGTGCCAGCAGTGAGGGTACGAGGGCCGGGGAGCTGTTTTTT.